The rows below give T cell receptor beta chains drawn from one sample of a study of cytomegalovirus exposure and HLA in healthy donors. Clones were read by immunoSEQ multiplex PCR, and TCRdb kept only the in-frame ones, dropping some. The profile shows 100,000 to 150,000 clones, roughly 82% of them singletons. The sample taken for sequencing was PBMCs. These receptors originate from a woman in her thirties or forties in good health and CMV-seropositive. The CDR3 runs from the conserved cysteine through the conserved F or W. The D gene is left open where the match is weak. Only part of the rows carry a size: once, few, many, or a class if the clone is expanded.

j_call v_call d_call clone_size cdr3_nt cdr3_aa
TRBJ1-2 TRBV5-1 - - TGCGCCAGCAGCTTGGCGCCTCCAGGGAACTATGGCTACACCTTC CASSLAPPGNYGYTF
TRBJ2-7 TRBV7-9 TRBD2 many TGTGCCAGCAGCTTACGTTCGGGGGGCGAGCAGTACTTC CASSLRSGGEQYF
TRBJ1-4 TRBV30 - - TGTGCGTGGGGGAGGTCTAGGGAAGAAAAACTGTTTTTT CAWGRSREEKLFF
TRBJ1-4 TRBV19 - - TGTGCCAGTAGCGGAACAGGGAGATCTTACAATGAAAAACTGTTTTTT CASSGTGRSYNEKLFF
TRBJ2-1 TRBV7-3 - - TGTGCCAGCAGCTTAGAATATGGCAATGGACTGTTCTTC CASSLEYGNGLFF
TRBJ2-7 TRBV4-2 TRBD2 - TGTGCCAGCAGCCAAGGCGAAGATTCTAGCGGGATCTCCTACGAGCAGTACTTC CASSQGEDSSGISYEQYF
TRBJ2-5 TRBV5-1 TRBD2 - TGCGCCAGCAGCACAGGACTAGCGGAGACCCAGTACTTC CASSTGLAETQYF
TRBJ1-5 TRBV28 - - TGTGCCAGCAGTAACCTTCGGACAGTAAGCAATCAGCCCCAGCATTTT CASSNLRTVSNQPQHF
TRBJ2-3 TRBV5-1 - few TGCGCCAGCAGCTTGGAGGGAGGTGTCTGGGATACGCAGTATTTT CASSLEGGVWDTQYF
TRBJ2-5 TRBV6-6 - few TGTGCCAGCAGTTACTCGATAGGGGGAGAGACCCAGTACTTC CASSYSIGGETQYF
TRBJ2-1 TRBV30 - - TGTGCCTGTTCCGTGCGAAGCTCCTACAATGAGCAGTTCTTC CACSVRSSYNEQFF
TRBJ2-7 TRBV7-2 TRBD2 few TGTGCCAGCAGCTTAGGTGCCACTAGCGCCTACGAGCAGTACTTC CASSLGATSAYEQYF
TRBJ2-3 TRBV30 TRBD2 - TGTGCCTGGATCGGACTAGCGGCAGATACGCAGTATTTT CAWIGLAADTQYF
TRBJ2-5 TRBV4-1 - few TGCGCCAGCAGCCAAGAGGACTTCCAAGAGACCCAGTACTTC CASSQEDFQETQYF
TRBJ2-2 TRBV27 TRBD2 once TGTGCCAGCAGTCGTTCCGGACTAGCGGGGGGGACCGGGGAGCTGTTTTTT CASSRSGLAGGTGELFF
TRBJ2-1 TRBV14 TRBD2 - TGTGCCAGCAGCCAAGATTATGCCCTAGCGGGGTCCAATGAGCAGTTCTTC CASSQDYALAGSNEQFF
TRBJ2-7 TRBV11-2 - - TGTGCCAGCAGCTTTCTTAGCCTATTAGTCTACGAGCAGTACTTC CASSFLSLLVYEQYF
TRBJ2-2 TRBV5-1 - once TGCGCCAGCAGCTTGATTAACAAGAACACCGGGGAGCTGTTTTTT CASSLINKNTGELFF
TRBJ1-2 TRBV19 - few TGTGCCAGTAGTACCACCCAGGGCGTCTATGGCTACACCTTC CASSTTQGVYGYTF
TRBJ2-1 TRBV6-5 - - TGTGCCAGCAGTTACTCGAATACCTACCACAATGAGCAGTTCTTC CASSYSNTYHNEQFF
TRBJ2-1 TRBV14 - - TGTGCCAGCAATAGTTCGTACAATGAGCAGTTCTTC CASNSSYNEQFF
TRBJ2-1 TRBV19 - - TGTGCCACGAGACCCTGGGGGGACAATGAGCAGTTCTTC CATRPWGDNEQFF
TRBJ1-2 TRBV29-1 TRBD1 - TGCAGCGTTGGGCGACAGGGGGCCAATGGCTACACCTTC CSVGRQGANGYTF
TRBJ2-7 TRBV7-2 TRBD1 - TGTGCCAGCGCAGGACAGGGGTACGAGCAGTACTTC CASAGQGYEQYF
TRBJ1-1 TRBV2 TRBD1 few TGTGCCAGACGGACAGGGTCTGAAGCTTTCTTT CARRTGSEAFF
TRBJ1-2 TRBV30 TRBD1 - TGTGCCTGGAGTGTACGGACAGGGGGAATCTATGGCTACACCTTC CAWSVRTGGIYGYTF
TRBJ2-3 TRBV27 - - TGTGCCAGCGCTACCGAGCGGCCGCCGAACACAGATACGCAGTATTTT CASATERPPNTDTQYF
TRBJ1-2 TRBV6-1 TRBD1 - TGTGCCAGCAGTGAAAGGGACAGGGGGCCTCTACCCCATGGCTACACCTTC CASSERDRGPLPHGYTF
TRBJ2-7 TRBV5-6 - once TGTGCCAGCATCACCCTTGGGGCGGAAAGTTCCTACGAGCAGTACTTC CASITLGAESSYEQYF
TRBJ1-6 TRBV2 - few TGTGCCACCACGTCGTGGGGAGGGAATAATTCACCCCTCCACTTT CATTSWGGNNSPLHF
TRBJ1-5 TRBV19 TRBD1 - TGTGCCAGTAGGTTACAGGGGGCGCCTCCGTTGCCCCAGCATTTT CASRLQGAPPLPQHF